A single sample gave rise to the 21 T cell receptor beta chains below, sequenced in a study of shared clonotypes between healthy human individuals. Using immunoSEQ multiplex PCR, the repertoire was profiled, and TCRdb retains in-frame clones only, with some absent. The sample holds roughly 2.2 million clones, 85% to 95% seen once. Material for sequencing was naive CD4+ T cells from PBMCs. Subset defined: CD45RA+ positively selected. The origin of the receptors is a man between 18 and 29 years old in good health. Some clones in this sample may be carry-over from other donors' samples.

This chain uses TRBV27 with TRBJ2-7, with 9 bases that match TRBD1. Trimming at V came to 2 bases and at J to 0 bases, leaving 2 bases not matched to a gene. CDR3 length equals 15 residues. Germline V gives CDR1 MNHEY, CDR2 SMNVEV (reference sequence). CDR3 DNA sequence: TGTGCCAGCAGTTTAGGGACAGGGAGCTCCTACGAGCAGTACTTC. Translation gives CASSLGTGSSYEQYF.

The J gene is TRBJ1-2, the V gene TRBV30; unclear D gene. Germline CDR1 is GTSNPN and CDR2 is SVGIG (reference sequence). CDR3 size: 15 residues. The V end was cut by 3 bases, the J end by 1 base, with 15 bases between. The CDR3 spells CAWRFSPFSNYGYTF. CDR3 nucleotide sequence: TGTGCCTGGAGATTCTCCCCCTTTAGTAACTATGGCTACACCTTC.

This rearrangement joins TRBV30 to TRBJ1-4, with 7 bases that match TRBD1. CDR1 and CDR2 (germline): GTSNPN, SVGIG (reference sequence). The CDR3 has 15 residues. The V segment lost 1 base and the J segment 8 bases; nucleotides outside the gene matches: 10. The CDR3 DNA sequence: TGTGCCTGGAGTGCTCTGACAGGGTCGCGGGAAAAACTGTTTTTT. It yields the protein CAWSALTGSREKLFF. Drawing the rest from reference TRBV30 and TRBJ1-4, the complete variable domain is SQTIHQWPATLVQPVGSPLSLECTVEGTSNPNLYWYRQAAGRGLQLLFYSVGIGQISSEVPQNLSASRPQDRQFILSSKKLLLSDSGFYLCAWSALTGSREKLFFGSGTQLSVL.

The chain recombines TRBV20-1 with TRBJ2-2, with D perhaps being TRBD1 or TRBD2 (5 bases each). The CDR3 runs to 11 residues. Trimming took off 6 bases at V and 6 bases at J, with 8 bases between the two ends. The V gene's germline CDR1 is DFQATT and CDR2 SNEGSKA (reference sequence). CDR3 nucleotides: TGCAGTGCCCTGGGACCCGGGGAGCTGTTTTTT. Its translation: CSALGPGELFF.

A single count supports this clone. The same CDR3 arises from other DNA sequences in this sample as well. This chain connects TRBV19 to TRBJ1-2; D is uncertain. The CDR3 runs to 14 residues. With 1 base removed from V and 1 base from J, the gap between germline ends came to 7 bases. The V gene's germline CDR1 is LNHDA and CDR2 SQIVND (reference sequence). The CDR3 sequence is CASSIVGINYGYTF. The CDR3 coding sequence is TGTGCCAGTAGTATAGTCGGGATTAACTATGGCTACACCTTC.

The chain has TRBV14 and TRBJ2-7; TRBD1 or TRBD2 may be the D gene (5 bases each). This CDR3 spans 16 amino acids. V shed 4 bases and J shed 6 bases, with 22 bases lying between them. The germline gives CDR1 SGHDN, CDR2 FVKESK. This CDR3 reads CASSLQRDVKIGEQYF. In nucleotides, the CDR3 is TGTGCCAGCAGCCTCCAGAGGGACGTTAAAATTGGCGAGCAGTACTTC.

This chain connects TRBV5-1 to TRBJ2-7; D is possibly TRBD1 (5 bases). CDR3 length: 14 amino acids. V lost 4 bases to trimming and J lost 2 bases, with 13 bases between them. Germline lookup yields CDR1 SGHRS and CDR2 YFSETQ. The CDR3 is CASSGRGATYEQYF. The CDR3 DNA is TGCGCCAGCAGCGGCCGTGGGGCCACCTACGAGCAGTACTTC. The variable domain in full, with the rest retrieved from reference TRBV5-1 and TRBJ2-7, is KAGVTQTPRYLIKTRGQQVTLSCSPISGHRSVSWYQQTPGQGLQFLFEYFSETQRNKGNFPGRFSGRQFSNSRSEMNVSTLELGDSALYLCASSGRGATYEQYFGPGTRLTVT.

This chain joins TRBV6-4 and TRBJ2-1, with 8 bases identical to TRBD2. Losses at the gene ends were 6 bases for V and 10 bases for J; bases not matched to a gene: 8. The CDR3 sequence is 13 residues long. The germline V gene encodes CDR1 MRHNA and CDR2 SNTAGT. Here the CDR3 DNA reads TGTGCCAGCAGCAGAGCGGGGGATGGAGAGCAGTTCTTC. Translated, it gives CASSRAGDGEQFF.

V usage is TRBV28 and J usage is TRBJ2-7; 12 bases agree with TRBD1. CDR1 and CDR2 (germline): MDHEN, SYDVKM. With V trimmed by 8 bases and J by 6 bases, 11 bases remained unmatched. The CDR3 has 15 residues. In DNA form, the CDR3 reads TGTGCCAGCTCCCCCTTCGGGACAGGGGGCTCCGAGCAGTACTTC. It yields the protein CASSPFGTGGSEQYF.

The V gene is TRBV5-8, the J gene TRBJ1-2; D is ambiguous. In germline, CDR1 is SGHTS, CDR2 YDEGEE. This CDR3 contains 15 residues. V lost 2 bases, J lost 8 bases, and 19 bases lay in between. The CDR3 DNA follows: TGTGCCAGCAGCTTCGCAGCATACCATCCGGGGGGCTACACCTTC. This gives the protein CASSFAAYHPGGYTF.

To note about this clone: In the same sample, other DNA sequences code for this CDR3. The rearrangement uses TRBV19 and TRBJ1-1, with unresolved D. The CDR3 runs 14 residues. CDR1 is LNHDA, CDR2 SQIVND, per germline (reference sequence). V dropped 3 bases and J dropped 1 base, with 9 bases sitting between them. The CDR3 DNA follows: TGTGCCAGTAGTATCGGCAGGCCGAACACTGAAGCTTTCTTT. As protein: CASSIGRPNTEAFF.

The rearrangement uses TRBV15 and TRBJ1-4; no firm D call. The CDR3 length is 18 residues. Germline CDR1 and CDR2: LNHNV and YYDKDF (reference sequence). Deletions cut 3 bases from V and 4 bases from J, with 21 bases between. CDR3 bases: TGTGCCACCAGCAGGGTCAGATCGAAGGCCCCGGATAATGAAAAACTGTTTTTT. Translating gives CATSRVRSKAPDNEKLFF.

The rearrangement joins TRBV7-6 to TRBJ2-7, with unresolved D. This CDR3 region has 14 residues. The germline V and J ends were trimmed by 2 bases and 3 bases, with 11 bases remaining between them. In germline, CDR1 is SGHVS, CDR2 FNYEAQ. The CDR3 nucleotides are TGTGCCAGCAGCTTAACTCCTCCGGGCTACGAGCAGTACTTC. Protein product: CASSLTPPGYEQYF.

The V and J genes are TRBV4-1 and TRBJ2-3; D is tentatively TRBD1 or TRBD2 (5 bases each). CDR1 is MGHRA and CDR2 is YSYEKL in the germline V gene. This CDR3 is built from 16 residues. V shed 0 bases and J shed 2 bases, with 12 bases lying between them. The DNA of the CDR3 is TGCGCCAGCAGCCAAGATGGGGGTAGGATCACAGATACGCAGTATTTT. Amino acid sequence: CASSQDGGRITDTQYF.

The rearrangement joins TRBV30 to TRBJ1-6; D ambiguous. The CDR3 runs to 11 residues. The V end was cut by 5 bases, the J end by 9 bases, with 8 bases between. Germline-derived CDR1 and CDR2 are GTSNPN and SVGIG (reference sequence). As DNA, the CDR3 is TGTGCCTGGGCCAGCGTTTCACCCCTCCACTTT. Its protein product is CAWASVSPLHF.

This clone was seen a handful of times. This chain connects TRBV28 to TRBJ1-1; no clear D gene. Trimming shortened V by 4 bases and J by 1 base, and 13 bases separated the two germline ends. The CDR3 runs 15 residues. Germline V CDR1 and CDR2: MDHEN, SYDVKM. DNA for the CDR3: TGTGCCAGCAGTTCTGCCTCTTCAGGGAACACTGAAGCTTTCTTT. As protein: CASSSASSGNTEAFF.

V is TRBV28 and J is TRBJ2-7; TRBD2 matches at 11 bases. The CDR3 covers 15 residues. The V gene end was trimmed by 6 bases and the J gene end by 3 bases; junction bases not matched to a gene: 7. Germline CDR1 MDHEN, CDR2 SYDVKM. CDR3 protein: CASRPTSGNLYEQYF. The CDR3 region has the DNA TGTGCCAGCAGGCCGACTAGCGGGAATCTCTACGAGCAGTACTTC.

The CDR3 spells CASSYPGQRTDTQYF. The CDR3 DNA follows: TGTGCCAGCAGCTATCCGGGACAGCGCACAGATACGCAGTATTTT. The V and J genes are TRBV5-4 and TRBJ2-3, with 7 bases identical to TRBD1. In germline, CDR1 is SGHNT, CDR2 YYREEE (reference sequence). The trim removed 3 bases at V and 1 base at J, leaving 5 bases unmatched. The CDR3 is 15 amino acids.

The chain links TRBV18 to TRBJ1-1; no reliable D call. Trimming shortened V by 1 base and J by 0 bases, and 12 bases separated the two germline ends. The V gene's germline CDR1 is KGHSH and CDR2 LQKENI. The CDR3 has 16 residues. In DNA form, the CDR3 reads TGTGCCAGCTCACCACGGGAGACGTCCATGAACACTGAAGCTTTCTTT. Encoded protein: CASSPRETSMNTEAFF.

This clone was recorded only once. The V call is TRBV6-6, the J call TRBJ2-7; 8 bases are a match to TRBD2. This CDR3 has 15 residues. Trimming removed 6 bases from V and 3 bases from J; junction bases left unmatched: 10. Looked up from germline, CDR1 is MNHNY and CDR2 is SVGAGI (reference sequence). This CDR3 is CASRFLAGGSYEQYF. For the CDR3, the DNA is TGTGCCAGCAGGTTCCTTGCGGGAGGAAGCTACGAGCAGTACTTC.

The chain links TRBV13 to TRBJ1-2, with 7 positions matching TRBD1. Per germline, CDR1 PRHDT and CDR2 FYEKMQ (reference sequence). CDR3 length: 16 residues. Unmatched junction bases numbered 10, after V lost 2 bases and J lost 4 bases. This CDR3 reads CASSLRQGGLGYGYTF. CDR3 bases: TGTGCCAGCAGCTTAAGGCAGGGGGGCCTTGGCTATGGCTACACCTTC. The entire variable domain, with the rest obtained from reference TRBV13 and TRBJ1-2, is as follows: AAGVIQSPRHLIKEKRETATLKCYPIPRHDTVYWYQQGPGQDPQFLISFYEKMQSDKGSIPDRFSAQQFSDYHSELNMSSLELGDSALYFCASSLRQGGLGYGYTFGSGTRLTVV.